These T cell receptor beta chains were read from a single sample in a study of T-cell memory formation after mild COVID-19. MiXCR, run by TCRdb on the 5' RACE reads, gives a single entry per CDR3 protein. The sample holds roughly 550,000 distinct CDR3 sequences, roughly 20% seen once. The sequenced sample consisted of PBMCs or a T cell subset sorted from them (not recorded which). Receptor source: an adult woman who had mild COVID-19 (a few samples of this study predate the infection). Cell type and time point are not known. CDR3s include the opening cysteine and the closing phenylalanine or tryptophan. A D gene is named only where the DNA matches it firmly. Not all rows give a size; the values are once, few, many and, for expanded clones, a class.

NA	10	TRBJ2-1	TRBV29-1	NA	TGCAGCGGGGGGGCAGCTGAGCAGTTCTTC	CSGGAAEQFF
TRBD2	16	TRBJ2-1	TRBV5-1	NA	TGCGCCAGCAGCGCCCTAGCGGGGAGTTCAAGAAATGAGCAGTTCTTC	CASSALAGSSRNEQFF
TRBD1	16	TRBJ2-1	TRBV24-1	NA	TGTGCCACCAGTGATTTACAGGGGGCCACCTACAATGAGCAGTTCTTC	CATSDLQGATYNEQFF
NA	15	TRBJ2-2	TRBV18	NA	TGTGCCAGCTCACCACTTGAAACGAACACCGGGGAGCTGTTTTTT	CASSPLETNTGELFF
NA	13	TRBJ2-5	TRBV12-3/TRBV12-4	many	TGTGCCAGCAGATTGACCATAGGAGAGACCCAGTACTTC	CASRLTIGETQYF
NA	18	TRBJ1-1	TRBV20-1	NA	TGCAGTGCTAGAGTTGTACAGCTTTCTGGCGCTCTGAACACTGAAGCTTTCTTT	CSARVVQLSGALNTEAFF
TRBD2	17	TRBJ2-1	TRBV18	few	TGTGCCAGCTCACCAAGAAAACCGGGGGGGCCCTACAATGAGCAGTTCTTC	CASSPRKPGGPYNEQFF
NA	18	TRBJ2-2	TRBV7-6	NA	TGTGCCAGCAGCTTAGCCCCCGGAAAGACAGGGAACACCGGGGAGCTGTTTTTT	CASSLAPGKTGNTGELFF
NA	14	TRBJ1-1	TRBV12-3/TRBV12-4	few	TGTGCCAGCTCCGTAAATACAGTTCACGGATGGGCTTTCTTT	CASSVNTVHGWAFF
NA	14	TRBJ1-5	TRBV12-5	few	TGTGCTAGTGGTTTGCGGGGGGATCTTCAGCCCCAGCATTTT	CASGLRGDLQPQHF
TRBD1	15	TRBJ1-1	TRBV7-8	few	TGTGCCAGCAGCTCGCAGGGACAGGGGGTCACTGAAGCTTTCTTT	CASSSQGQGVTEAFF
NA	13	TRBJ2-2	TRBV13	NA	TGTGCCAGCAGCGTCGTTAAGACCGGGGAGCTGTTTTTT	CASSVVKTGELFF
TRBD1	14	TRBJ1-2	TRBV7-9	NA	TGTGCCAGCAGTTCTCGGTCCGGGACAGACTTTTTCCCTTTT	CASSSRSGTDFFPF
NA	14	TRBJ2-5	TRBV9	NA	TGTGCCAGCAGCGAAGGTGGGCTCGGGGAGACCCAGTACTTC	CASSEGGLGETQYF
TRBD2	15	TRBJ2-7	TRBV6-2/TRBV6-3	few	TGTGCCAGCAGCTCCGCGGGACTAGCGATCCACGAGCAGTACTTC	CASSSAGLAIHEQYF
TRBD2	17	TRBJ2-1	TRBV2	NA	TGTGCCAGCAGTGAGTCGATAGCGGGAGTCGCCTACAATGAGCAGTTCTTC	CASSESIAGVAYNEQFF
TRBD1	15	TRBJ2-1	TRBV5-4	many	TGTGCCAGCAGCAGGAGGGACAGGGTAAGAGATGAGCAGTTCTTC	CASSRRDRVRDEQFF
NA	16	TRBJ1-3	TRBV7-2	NA	TGTGCCAGCAGCTTAGTAGGCCAGGGCTCTGGAAACACCATATATTTT	CASSLVGQGSGNTIYF
TRBD2	16	TRBJ2-3	TRBV11-2	NA	TGTGCCAGCAGCTTTTCGGGACTAGTCACCACAGATACGCAGTATTTT	CASSFSGLVTTDTQYF
NA	13	TRBJ1-2	TRBV30	few	TGTGCCAGCCCGGGACACTCTAACTATGGCTACACCTTC	CASPGHSNYGYTF
NA	14	TRBJ1-1	TRBV6-6	few	TGTGCCAGCAGCAAAGTTAATCAAGAGGGGGAAGCTTTCTTT	CASSKVNQEGEAFF
NA	13	TRBJ1-2	TRBV12-3/TRBV12-4	few	TGTGCCAGCAGCCATAGGGCCCTCTATGGCTACACCTTC	CASSHRALYGYTF
TRBD2	13	TRBJ2-2	TRBV20-1	once	TGCAGTGCTATGCCGGGGGGTCCATCGGAGCTGTTTTTT	CSAMPGGPSELFF
TRBD1	14	TRBJ2-1	TRBV5-1	NA	TGCGCCAGCAGCGGGACAGGTCAACACTCTGAGAAGTTCTTC	CASSGTGQHSEKFF
NA	14	TRBJ2-5	TRBV24-1	NA	TGTGCCACCATTCCAGGGACGATCCAAGAGACCCAGTACTTC	CATIPGTIQETQYF
TRBD2	17	TRBJ2-1	TRBV24-1	few	TGTGCCACCAGTGATCCGGTCGGGGGAGGGCCCTACAATGAGCAGTTCTTC	CATSDPVGGGPYNEQFF
NA	16	TRBJ2-2	TRBV12-3/TRBV12-4	NA	TGTGCCAGCAGTCTTCAGTTTTCCGTAAACACCGGGGAGCTGTTTTTT	CASSLQFSVNTGELFF
TRBD2	14	TRBJ2-1	TRBV20-1	few	TGCAGTGCTAGGGGGACTAGCGGGAGAAATGAGCAGTTCTTC	CSARGTSGRNEQFF
NA	14	TRBJ1-5	TRBV20-1	NA	TGCAGTGCTAGGACCGATATGAGCAATCAGCCCCAGCATTTT	CSARTDMSNQPQHF
TRBD2	16	TRBJ2-7	TRBV15	few	TGTGCCACCAGCAGAGACCCTGGACTAGCGGGAGACGAGCAGTACTTC	CATSRDPGLAGDEQYF